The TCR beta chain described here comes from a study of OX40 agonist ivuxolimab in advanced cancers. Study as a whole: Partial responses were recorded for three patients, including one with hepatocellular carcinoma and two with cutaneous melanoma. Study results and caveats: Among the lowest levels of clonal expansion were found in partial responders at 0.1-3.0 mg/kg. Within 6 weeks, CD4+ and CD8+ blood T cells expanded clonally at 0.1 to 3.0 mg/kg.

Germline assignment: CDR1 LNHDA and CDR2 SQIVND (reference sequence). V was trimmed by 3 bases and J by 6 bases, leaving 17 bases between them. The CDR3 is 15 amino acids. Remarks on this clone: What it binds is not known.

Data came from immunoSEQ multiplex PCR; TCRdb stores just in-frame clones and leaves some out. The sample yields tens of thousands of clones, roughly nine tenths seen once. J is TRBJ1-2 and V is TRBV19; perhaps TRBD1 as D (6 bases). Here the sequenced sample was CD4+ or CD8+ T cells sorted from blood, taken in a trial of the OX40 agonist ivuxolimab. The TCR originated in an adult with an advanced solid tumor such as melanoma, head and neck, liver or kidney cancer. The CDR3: CASSMGAGGKNGYTF. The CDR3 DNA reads TGTGCCAGTAGTATGGGGGCAGGTGGAAAGAATGGCTACACCTTC.